A selection of T cell receptor beta chains follows, all from one sample in a study of tumor-infiltrating lymphocytes in primary liver carcinoma. TCRdb reanalysed the multiplex PCR reads using MiXCR and keeps one entry per CDR3 protein. The sample lists 310,000 or so distinct CDR3 sequences, 65% occurring once. Source material: peripheral blood. These receptors were collected from a man aged 40-49 years with primary liver carcinoma and hepatitis B virus infection. The CDR3 runs from the conserved cysteine through the conserved F or W. The D gene is left open where the match is weak. Clone size is given for some rows only: seen once, a few or many times, or a class if the clone is expanded.

>.|TRBV11-2|TRBJ2-7|.
CASSLGNNYDQYF
TGTGCCAGCAGCCTAGGCAACAACTACGATCAGTACTTC
>many|TRBV6-5|TRBJ2-3|TRBD2
CASSYERGRTDTQYF
TGTGCCAGCAGTTACGAGCGGGGACGCACAGATACGCAGTATTTT
>many|TRBV29-1|TRBJ1-2|TRBD1
CSVRQGSYGYTF
TGCAGCGTTCGACAGGGGAGCTATGGCTACACCTTC
>.|TRBV10-3|TRBJ2-6|TRBD2
CAIMGGGSGANVLTF
TGTGCCATCATGGGCGGGGGGTCTGGGGCCAACGTCCTGACTTTC
>.|TRBV29-1|TRBJ2-1|.
CSVSSGTSYNEQFF
TGCAGCGTATCATCCGGGACATCGTACAATGAGCAGTTCTTC
>.|TRBV11-1|TRBJ1-1|.
CASRFQGPALMGTEVFF
TGTGCCAGCAGATTTCAGGGGCCAGCGCTCATGGGCACTGAAGTTTTCTTT
>.|TRBV5-1|TRBJ2-7|TRBD2
CASRPLAGFHEQYF
TGCGCCAGCAGACCACTAGCGGGATTCCACGAGCAGTACTTC
>many|TRBV5-5|TRBJ2-7|TRBD1
CASSYRDSVLYEQYF
TGTGCCAGCAGCTACCGGGACAGCGTACTATACGAGCAGTACTTC
>.|TRBV11-2|TRBJ2-7|TRBD1
CARSLVQGAAYEQYF
TGTGCCAGGAGCTTAGTCCAGGGGGCGGCCTACGAGCAGTACTTC
>.|TRBV6-7|TRBJ1-1|.
CASSSEGDLGTEAFF
TGTGCCAGCAGTTCCGAGGGGGATTTGGGAACTGAAGCTTTCTTT
>.|TRBV11-2|TRBJ2-5|TRBD2
CDSSFDSGRVTQYF
TGTGACAGCAGCTTCGATAGCGGGAGGGTGACCCAGTACTTC
>many|TRBV14|TRBJ1-1|.
CASTLTENTEAFF
TGTGCCAGCACCCTGACGGAGAACACTGAAGCTTTCTTT
>.|TRBV28|TRBJ2-7|.
CASRPGRLWEQYF
TGTGCCAGCAGACCGGGACGGCTATGGGAGCAGTACTTC
>many|TRBV10-3|TRBJ2-6|TRBD1
CAISAWAGGTSGANVLTF
TGTGCCATCAGTGCGTGGGCAGGGGGTACCTCTGGGGCCAACGTCCTGACTTTC